Included here is one TCR beta chain sequence, with context. TCRdb reworked the 5' RACE reads into one entry per CDR3 protein, no DNA. The sample totals 350,000 to 500,000 distinct CDR3 sequences. The entry originates in a study of monozygotic twins with inflammatory bowel disease. This CDR3 region has 15 residues. The germline CDR1 and CDR2 sequences are SGHRS and YFSETQ. The rearrangement uses TRBV5-1 and TRBJ2-3; TCRdb's D gene call, TRBD1, goes unchecked for lack of DNA. This TCR was sampled from a human donor with ulcerative colitis or Crohn's disease, or a healthy co-twin of an affected twin (not recorded which). Source material: blood. The CDR3 here is CASSWRADNTDTQYF.